This T cell receptor (beta chain) derives from a study of control samples from healthy donors and cancer patients. Clones were sequenced by immunoSEQ multiplex PCR, and TCRdb holds only the in-frame ones, with some missing. This table holds some 130,000 clones, just over 90% found once. The CDR3 runs to 12 residues. The germline gives CDR1 SQVTM, CDR2 ANQGSEA. V lost 2 bases to trimming and J lost 7 bases, with 9 bases between them. The clonotype was recovered from a man between 50 and 59 years old with head and neck cancer. The material sequenced was PBMCs. This chain joins TRBV29-1 and TRBJ2-1; D is unclear. This chain's CDR3 is CSVERDGNEQFF. For the CDR3, the DNA is TGCAGCGTTGAACGTGACGGAAATGAGCAGTTCTTC.